The present T cell receptor (beta chain) was sequenced within a study of blood T cell repertoires in COVID-19. Study information: The cDNA or gDNA used as material had been derived from T cells, B-cell-depleted T cells, or PBMCs.

Measured with immunoSEQ multiplex PCR; TCRdb has only the in-frame clones, and not every one. The repertoire holds 150,000 to 200,000 clones, with about 88% as singletons. Trimming left V 2 bases short and J 8 bases short, with 10 bases between. The germline V gene encodes CDR1 SGHTA and CDR2 FQGNSA. This CDR3 is 13 amino acids long. The J gene is TRBJ2-1, the V gene TRBV7-2, with D unclear. The sample comprised peripheral blood. The TCR sequence derives from a woman aged 80 or over in a cohort sampled during active or convalescent COVID-19. CDR3: CASSLMEKDEQFF. CDR3 nucleotides: TGTGCCAGCAGCTTAATGGAGAAGGATGAGCAGTTCTTC.